This T cell receptor (beta chain) was recovered during a study of blood T cell repertoires in COVID-19. Generated by immunoSEQ multiplex PCR, the TCRdb table keeps only in-frame clones and is missing some. The table includes around 100,000 clones, 70% to 90% detected once. The CDR3 length is 13 residues. In germline, CDR1 is ENHRY, CDR2 SYGVKD. Unmatched junction bases numbered 7, after V lost 5 bases and J lost 8 bases. The clonotype originates from a woman between 45 and 60 years old with acute or convalescent COVID-19. The gene calls are TRBV10-3 and TRBJ1-2; 8 bases match TRBD1. Source material: peripheral blood. The CDR3 protein is CAISSTGEVGYTF. For the CDR3, the DNA is TGTGCCATCAGTTCGACAGGGGAGGTGGGCTACACCTTC.